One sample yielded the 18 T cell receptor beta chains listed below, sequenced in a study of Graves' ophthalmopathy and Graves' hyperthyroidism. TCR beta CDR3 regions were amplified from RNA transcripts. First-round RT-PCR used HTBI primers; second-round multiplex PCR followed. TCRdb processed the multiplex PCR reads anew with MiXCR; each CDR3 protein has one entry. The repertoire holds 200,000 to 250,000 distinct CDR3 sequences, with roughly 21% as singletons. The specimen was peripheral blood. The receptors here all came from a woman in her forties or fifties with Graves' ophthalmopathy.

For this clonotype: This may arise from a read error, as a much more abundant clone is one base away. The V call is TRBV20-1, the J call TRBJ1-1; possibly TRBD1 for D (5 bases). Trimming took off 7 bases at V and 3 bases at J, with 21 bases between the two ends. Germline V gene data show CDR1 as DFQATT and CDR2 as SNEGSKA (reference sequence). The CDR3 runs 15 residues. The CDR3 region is CSVRRDGELDTEAFF. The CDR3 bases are TGCAGTGTTAGGAGGGACGGGGAATTGGACACTGAAGCTTTCTTT.

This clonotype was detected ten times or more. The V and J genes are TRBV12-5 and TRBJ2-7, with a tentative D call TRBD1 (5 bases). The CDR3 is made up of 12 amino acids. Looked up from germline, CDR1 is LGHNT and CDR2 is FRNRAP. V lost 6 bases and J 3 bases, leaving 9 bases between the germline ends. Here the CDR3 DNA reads TGTGCTAGTGGACCAGGGTTCTACGAGCAGTACTTC. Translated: CASGPGFYEQYF.

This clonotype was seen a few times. The CDR3 region is CASSNRGGSGNTIYF. In nucleotides, the CDR3 is TGTGCCAGCAGCAACCGCGGGGGCTCTGGAAACACCATATATTTT. The chain couples TRBV3-1 to TRBJ1-3; D perhaps matches TRBD1 (5 bases). Trimming cost V 5 bases and J 0 bases, with 11 bases left between them. The germline V gene encodes CDR1 LGHDT and CDR2 YNNKEL (reference sequence). CDR3 length: 15 residues.

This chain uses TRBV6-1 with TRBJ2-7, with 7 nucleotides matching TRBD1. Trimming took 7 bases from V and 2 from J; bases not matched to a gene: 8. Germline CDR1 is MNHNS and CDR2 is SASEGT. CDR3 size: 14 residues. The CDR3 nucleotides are TGTGCCAGCAACAGCCGGGACAGTACCTACGAGCAGTACTTC. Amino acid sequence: CASNSRDSTYEQYF.

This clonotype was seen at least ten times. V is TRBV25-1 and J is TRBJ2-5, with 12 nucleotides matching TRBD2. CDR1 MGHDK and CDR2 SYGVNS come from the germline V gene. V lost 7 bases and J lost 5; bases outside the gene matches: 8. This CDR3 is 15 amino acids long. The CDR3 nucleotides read TGTGCCAGCAAGCGGCTAGCGGGAGGGGAGGAGACCCAGTACTTC. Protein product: CASKRLAGGEETQYF.

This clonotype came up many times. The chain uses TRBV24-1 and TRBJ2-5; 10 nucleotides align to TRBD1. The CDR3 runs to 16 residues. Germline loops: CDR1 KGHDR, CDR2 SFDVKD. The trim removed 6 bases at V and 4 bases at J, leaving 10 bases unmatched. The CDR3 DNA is TGTGCCACCAGTCCCGGGACAGGGGTCAAGGGAGAGACCCAGTACTTC. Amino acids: CATSPGTGVKGETQYF.

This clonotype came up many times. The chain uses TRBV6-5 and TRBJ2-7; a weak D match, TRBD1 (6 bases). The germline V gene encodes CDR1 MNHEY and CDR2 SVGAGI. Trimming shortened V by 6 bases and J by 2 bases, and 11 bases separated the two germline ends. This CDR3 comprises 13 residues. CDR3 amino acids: CASRTGTPYEQYF. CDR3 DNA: TGTGCCAGCAGGACCGGGACACCCTACGAGCAGTACTTC.

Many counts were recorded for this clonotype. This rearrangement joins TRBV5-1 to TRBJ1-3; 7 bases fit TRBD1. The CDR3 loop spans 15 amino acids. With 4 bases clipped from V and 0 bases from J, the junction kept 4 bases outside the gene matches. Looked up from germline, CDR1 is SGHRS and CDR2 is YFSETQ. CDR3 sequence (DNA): TGCGCCAGCAGCCGGACAGGATTCTCTGGAAACACCATATATTTT. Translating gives CASSRTGFSGNTIYF.

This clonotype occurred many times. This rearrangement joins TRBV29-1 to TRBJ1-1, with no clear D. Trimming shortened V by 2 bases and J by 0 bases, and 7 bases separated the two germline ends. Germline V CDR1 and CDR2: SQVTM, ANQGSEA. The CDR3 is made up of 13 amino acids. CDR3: CSVEWQMNTEAFF. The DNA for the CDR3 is TGCAGCGTTGAATGGCAGATGAACACTGAAGCTTTCTTT.

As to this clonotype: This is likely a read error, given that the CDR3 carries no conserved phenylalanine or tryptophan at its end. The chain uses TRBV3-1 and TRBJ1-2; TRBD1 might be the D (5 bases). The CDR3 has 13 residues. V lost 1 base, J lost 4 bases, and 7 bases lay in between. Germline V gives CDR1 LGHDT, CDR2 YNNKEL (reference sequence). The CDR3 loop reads CASSQARAYGYTC. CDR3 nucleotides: TGTGCCAGCAGCCAAGCCAGGGCCTATGGCTACACCTGC.

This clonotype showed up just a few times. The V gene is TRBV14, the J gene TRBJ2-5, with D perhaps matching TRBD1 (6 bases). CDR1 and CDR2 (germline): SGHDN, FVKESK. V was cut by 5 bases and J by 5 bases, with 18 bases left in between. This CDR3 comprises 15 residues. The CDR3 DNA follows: TGTGCCAGCAGCTATCGGCTTGGGGGCTGGGAGACCCAGTACTTC. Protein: CASSYRLGGWETQYF.

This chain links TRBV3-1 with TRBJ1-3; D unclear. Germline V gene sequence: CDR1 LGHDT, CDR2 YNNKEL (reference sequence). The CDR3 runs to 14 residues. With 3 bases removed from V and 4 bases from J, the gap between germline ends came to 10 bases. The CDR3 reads CASSHSLTGNTIYF. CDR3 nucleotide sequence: TGTGCCAGCAGCCACTCATTGACCGGAAACACCATATATTTT. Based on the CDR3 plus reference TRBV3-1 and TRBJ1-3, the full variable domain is DTAVSQTPKYLVTQMGNDKSIKCEQNLGHDTMYWYKQDSKKFLKIMFSYNNKELIINETVPNRFSPKSPDKAHLNLHINSLELGDSAVYFCASSHSLTGNTIYFGEGSWLTVV.

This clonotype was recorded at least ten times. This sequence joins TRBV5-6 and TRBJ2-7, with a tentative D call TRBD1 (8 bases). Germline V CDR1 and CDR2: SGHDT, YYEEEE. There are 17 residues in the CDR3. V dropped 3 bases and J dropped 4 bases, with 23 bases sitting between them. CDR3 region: CASSSRTGRVPSYEQYF. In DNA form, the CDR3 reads TGTGCCAGCAGCTCTAGGACAGGGAGGGTCCCTTCGTACGAGCAGTACTTC. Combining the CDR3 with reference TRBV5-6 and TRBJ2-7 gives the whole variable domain DAGVTQSPTHLIKTRGQQVTLRCSPKSGHDTVSWYQQALGQGPQFIFQYYEEEERQRGNFPDRFSGHQFPNYSSELNVNALLLGDSALYLCASSSRTGRVPSYEQYFGPGTRLTVT.

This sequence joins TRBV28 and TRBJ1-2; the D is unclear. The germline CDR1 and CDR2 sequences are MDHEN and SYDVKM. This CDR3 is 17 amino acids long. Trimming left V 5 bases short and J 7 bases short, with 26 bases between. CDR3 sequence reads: CASSPRRGTIETGGYTF. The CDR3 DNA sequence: TGTGCCAGCAGTCCACGGCGGGGAACTATAGAGACGGGTGGCTACACCTTC.

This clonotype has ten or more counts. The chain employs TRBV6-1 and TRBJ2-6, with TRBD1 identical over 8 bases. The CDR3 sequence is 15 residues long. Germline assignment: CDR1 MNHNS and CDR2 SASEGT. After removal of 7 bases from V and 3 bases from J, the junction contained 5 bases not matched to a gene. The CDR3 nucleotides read TGTGCCAGCACCACGACAGGGGTTGGGGCCAACGTCCTGACTTTC. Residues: CASTTTGVGANVLTF.

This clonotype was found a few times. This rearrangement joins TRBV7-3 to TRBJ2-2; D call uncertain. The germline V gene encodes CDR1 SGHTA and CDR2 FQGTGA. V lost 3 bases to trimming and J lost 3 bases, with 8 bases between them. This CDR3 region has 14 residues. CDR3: CASSLASHTGELFF. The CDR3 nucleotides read TGTGCCAGCAGCTTGGCAAGCCACACCGGGGAGCTGTTTTTT.

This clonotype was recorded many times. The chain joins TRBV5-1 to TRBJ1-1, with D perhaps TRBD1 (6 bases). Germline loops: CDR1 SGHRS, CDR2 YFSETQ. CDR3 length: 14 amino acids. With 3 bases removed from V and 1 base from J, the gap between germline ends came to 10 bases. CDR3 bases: TGCGCCAGCAGCTCATTACAGGGGAACACTGAAGCTTTCTTT. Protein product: CASSSLQGNTEAFF. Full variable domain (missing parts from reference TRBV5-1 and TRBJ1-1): KAGVTQTPRYLIKTRGQQVTLSCSPISGHRSVSWYQQTPGQGLQFLFEYFSETQRNKGNFPGRFSGRQFSNSRSEMNVSTLELGDSALYLCASSSLQGNTEAFFGQGTRLTVV.

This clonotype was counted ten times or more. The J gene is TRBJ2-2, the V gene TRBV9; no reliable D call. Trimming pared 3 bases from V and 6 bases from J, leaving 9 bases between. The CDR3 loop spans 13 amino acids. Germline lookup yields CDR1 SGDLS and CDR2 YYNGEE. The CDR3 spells CASSGWQAGELFF. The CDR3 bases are TGTGCCAGCAGCGGATGGCAGGCCGGGGAGCTGTTTTTT.